The rows below give T cell receptor beta chains drawn from one sample of a study of T-cell memory formation after mild COVID-19. TCRdb re-derived calls from the 5' RACE reads in MiXCR, one entry per CDR3 protein. The sample consists of hundreds of thousands of distinct CDR3 sequences, about an eighth of them appearing once. Material for sequencing was PBMCs or a T cell subset sorted from them (not recorded which). The receptors derive from a man aged 18 to 30 who had mild COVID-19 (a few samples of this study predate the infection). Cell type and time point are not known. The CDR3 runs from the conserved cysteine through the conserved F or W. D genes are given only for firm matches. Some rows mark clone size as missing; the rest say once, few, many or name a class of expanded clone.

v_gene: TRBV4-3
j_gene: TRBJ2-3
d_gene: NA
abundance: many
CDR3aa: CASSLQGRLTDTQYF
CDR3nt: TGCGCCAGCAGCCTTCAGGGGAGGCTCACAGATACGCAGTATTTT

v_gene: TRBV9
j_gene: TRBJ2-5
d_gene: TRBD1
abundance: few
CDR3aa: CASSESDRGRGTQYF
CDR3nt: TGTGCCAGCAGCGAAAGCGACAGGGGGCGAGGGACCCAGTACTTC

v_gene: TRBV6-1
j_gene: TRBJ2-7
d_gene: NA
abundance: NA
CDR3aa: CASSEPRRREQYF
CDR3nt: TGTGCCAGCAGTGAGCCCAGGAGGCGTGAGCAGTACTTC

v_gene: TRBV9
j_gene: TRBJ2-2
d_gene: TRBD1
abundance: NA
CDR3aa: CASSPGQGARTGELFF
CDR3nt: TGTGCCAGCAGCCCCGGACAGGGGGCGCGGACCGGGGAGCTGTTTTTT

v_gene: TRBV6-5
j_gene: TRBJ1-1
d_gene: NA
abundance: few
CDR3aa: CASRRFEGTEAFF
CDR3nt: TGTGCCAGCAGGCGTTTTGAGGGCACTGAAGCTTTCTTT

v_gene: TRBV4-2
j_gene: TRBJ2-5
d_gene: NA
abundance: NA
CDR3aa: CASSQDSYPETQYF
CDR3nt: TGTGCCAGCAGCCAAGACTCCTACCCAGAGACCCAGTACTTC

v_gene: TRBV29-1
j_gene: TRBJ2-5
d_gene: TRBD1
abundance: NA
CDR3aa: CSADRGTETQYF
CDR3nt: TGCAGCGCTGACAGGGGGACAGAGACCCAGTACTTC

v_gene: TRBV6-5
j_gene: TRBJ2-3
d_gene: TRBD2
abundance: few
CDR3aa: CASAGGGSTDTQYF
CDR3nt: TGTGCCAGCGCGGGGGGAGGGAGCACAGATACGCAGTATTTT

v_gene: TRBV29-1
j_gene: TRBJ1-1
d_gene: NA
abundance: few
CDR3aa: CSVQRTTEAFF
CDR3nt: TGCAGCGTACAGAGAACAACTGAAGCTTTCTTT

v_gene: TRBV6-2/TRBV6-3
j_gene: TRBJ2-1
d_gene: NA
abundance: many
CDR3aa: CASSYSNEQFF
CDR3nt: TGTGCCAGCAGTTACTCAAATGAGCAGTTCTTC

v_gene: TRBV7-9
j_gene: TRBJ2-5
d_gene: NA
abundance: NA
CDR3aa: CASSKDVTQYF
CDR3nt: TGTGCCAGCAGCAAAGATGTGACCCAGTACTTC

v_gene: TRBV9
j_gene: TRBJ2-5
d_gene: TRBD1
abundance: few
CDR3aa: CASMGQGAETQYF
CDR3nt: TGTGCCAGCATGGGACAGGGGGCCGAGACCCAGTACTTC

v_gene: TRBV3-1
j_gene: TRBJ2-5
d_gene: TRBD2
abundance: once
CDR3aa: CASSQPGGASETQYF
CDR3nt: TGTGCCAGCAGCCAACCCGGGGGGGCTTCTGAGACCCAGTACTTC

v_gene: TRBV19
j_gene: TRBJ1-5
d_gene: TRBD1
abundance: NA
CDR3aa: CASSIGRDRGPYSNQPQHF
CDR3nt: TGTGCCAGTAGTATAGGGAGGGACAGGGGACCCTATAGCAATCAGCCCCAGCATTTT

v_gene: TRBV20-1
j_gene: TRBJ2-1
d_gene: NA
abundance: many
CDR3aa: CSAMMGMREQFF
CDR3nt: TGCAGTGCTATGATGGGGATGAGGGAGCAGTTCTTC

v_gene: TRBV20-1
j_gene: TRBJ1-2
d_gene: NA
abundance: NA
CDR3aa: CSASGGREVYGYTF
CDR3nt: TGCAGTGCTAGTGGGGGCAGGGAAGTCTATGGCTACACCTTC

v_gene: TRBV20-1
j_gene: TRBJ2-2
d_gene: NA
abundance: few
CDR3aa: CSARGKGRGTGELFF
CDR3nt: TGCAGTGCTAGGGGGAAGGGACGGGGCACCGGGGAGCTGTTTTTT

v_gene: TRBV6-2/TRBV6-3
j_gene: TRBJ1-2
d_gene: NA
abundance: few
CDR3aa: CASSYNGGVYGYTF
CDR3nt: TGTGCCAGCAGTTACAACGGCGGAGTCTATGGCTACACCTTC

v_gene: TRBV10-3
j_gene: TRBJ2-5
d_gene: NA
abundance: many
CDR3aa: CAISAASQETQYF
CDR3nt: TGTGCCATCAGTGCCGCCAGCCAAGAGACCCAGTACTTC

v_gene: TRBV7-2
j_gene: TRBJ2-7
d_gene: NA
abundance: NA
CDR3aa: CASSPDPSYEQYF
CDR3nt: TGTGCCAGCAGCCCGGACCCGTCCTACGAGCAGTACTTC

v_gene: TRBV29-1
j_gene: TRBJ2-3
d_gene: NA
abundance: few
CDR3aa: CSVESSRTDTQYF
CDR3nt: TGCAGCGTTGAAAGCAGCCGCACAGATACGCAGTATTTT

v_gene: TRBV5-1
j_gene: TRBJ2-1
d_gene: NA
abundance: few
CDR3aa: CASSFGLALNEQFF
CDR3nt: TGCGCCAGCAGCTTTGGGCTAGCCTTGAATGAGCAGTTCTTC

v_gene: TRBV7-2
j_gene: TRBJ1-6
d_gene: NA
abundance: NA
CDR3aa: CASGTEYNSPLHF
CDR3nt: TGTGCCTCCGGGACGGAATATAATTCACCCCTCCACTTT

v_gene: TRBV7-2
j_gene: TRBJ1-6
d_gene: NA
abundance: many
CDR3aa: CASSLDRSPLHF
CDR3nt: TGTGCCAGCAGCTTAGACAGGTCACCCCTCCACTTT

v_gene: TRBV6-6
j_gene: TRBJ2-7
d_gene: NA
abundance: few
CDR3aa: CASSHRGGKVEQYF
CDR3nt: TGTGCCAGCAGTCACAGGGGGGGCAAGGTCGAGCAGTACTTC

v_gene: TRBV5-4
j_gene: TRBJ2-3
d_gene: NA
abundance: few
CDR3aa: CASSLTPLEDTQYF
CDR3nt: TGTGCCAGCAGCCTGACGCCGCTGGAAGATACGCAGTATTTT

v_gene: TRBV4-1
j_gene: TRBJ1-1
d_gene: TRBD1
abundance: NA
CDR3aa: CASSRPGDSEAFF
CDR3nt: TGCGCCAGCAGCCGACCTGGGGACAGTGAAGCTTTCTTT

v_gene: TRBV4-1
j_gene: TRBJ1-5
d_gene: NA
abundance: few
CDR3aa: CASSQDAGSNQPQHF
CDR3nt: TGCGCCAGCAGCCAAGACGCTGGTAGCAATCAGCCCCAGCATTTT

v_gene: TRBV4-2
j_gene: TRBJ1-1
d_gene: NA
abundance: few
CDR3aa: CASSRGTTEAFF
CDR3nt: TGTGCCAGCAGCCGGGGGACCACTGAAGCTTTCTTT

v_gene: TRBV15
j_gene: TRBJ2-2
d_gene: NA
abundance: few
CDR3aa: CATSASRDLTGELFF
CDR3nt: TGTGCCACCAGCGCCAGCCGGGACCTCACCGGGGAGCTGTTTTTT

v_gene: TRBV12-3/TRBV12-4
j_gene: TRBJ2-3
d_gene: TRBD2
abundance: many
CDR3aa: CASSSSAGGTDTQYF
CDR3nt: TGTGCCAGCAGCTCAAGTGCGGGGGGCACAGATACGCAGTATTTT

v_gene: TRBV5-5
j_gene: TRBJ1-6
d_gene: NA
abundance: NA
CDR3aa: CASSLVRDTNSPLHF
CDR3nt: TGTGCCAGCAGCTTGGTGAGGGATACGAATTCACCCCTCCACTTT

v_gene: TRBV6-1
j_gene: TRBJ2-5
d_gene: TRBD1
abundance: many
CDR3aa: CASSVGQGLKETQYF
CDR3nt: TGTGCCAGCAGTGTTGGACAGGGCCTAAAAGAGACCCAGTACTTC

v_gene: TRBV7-8
j_gene: TRBJ1-1
d_gene: TRBD1
abundance: NA
CDR3aa: CASSYRGTGLNTEAFF
CDR3nt: TGTGCCAGCAGCTACCGTGGGACAGGGTTGAACACTGAAGCTTTCTTT

v_gene: TRBV10-1
j_gene: TRBJ1-1
d_gene: NA
abundance: few
CDR3aa: CASAPGAWTEAFF
CDR3nt: TGCGCCAGCGCACCGGGGGCTTGGACTGAAGCTTTCTTT

v_gene: TRBV5-1
j_gene: TRBJ2-5
d_gene: NA
abundance: few
CDR3aa: CASSFGQPFKWYQETQYF
CDR3nt: TGCGCCAGCAGCTTCGGCCAACCCTTTAAATGGTACCAAGAGACCCAGTACTTC

v_gene: TRBV7-9
j_gene: TRBJ1-4
d_gene: TRBD1
abundance: NA
CDR3aa: CASSSGQGASNEKLFF
CDR3nt: TGTGCCAGCTCCAGCGGACAGGGGGCCTCTAATGAAAAACTGTTTTTT

v_gene: TRBV15
j_gene: TRBJ2-2
d_gene: TRBD1
abundance: few
CDR3aa: CATSGLGGWGTGELFF
CDR3nt: TGTGCCACCAGCGGCCTAGGGGGCTGGGGCACCGGGGAGCTGTTTTTT

v_gene: TRBV7-9
j_gene: TRBJ1-5
d_gene: NA
abundance: NA
CDR3aa: CASSSGGDGNQPQHF
CDR3nt: TGTGCCAGCAGCTCCGGTGGCGATGGCAATCAGCCCCAGCATTTT

v_gene: TRBV20-1
j_gene: TRBJ2-1
d_gene: NA
abundance: many
CDR3aa: CSTTRLNEQFF
CDR3nt: TGCAGTACCACTAGACTCAATGAGCAGTTCTTC

v_gene: TRBV12-3/TRBV12-4
j_gene: TRBJ2-1
d_gene: TRBD2
abundance: many
CDR3aa: CASSFASGGVYYSYNEQFF
CDR3nt: TGTGCCAGCAGTTTCGCTAGCGGGGGGGTATATTATTCCTACAATGAGCAGTTCTTC

v_gene: TRBV20-1
j_gene: TRBJ2-5
d_gene: TRBD2
abundance: NA
CDR3aa: CSARGTSGSQETQYF
CDR3nt: TGCAGTGCTAGAGGGACTAGCGGTTCACAAGAGACCCAGTACTTC

v_gene: TRBV9
j_gene: TRBJ1-2
d_gene: NA
abundance: few
CDR3aa: CASSAQVVEGYTF
CDR3nt: TGTGCCAGCAGCGCACAGGTGGTAGAAGGCTACACCTTC

v_gene: TRBV29-1
j_gene: TRBJ2-5
d_gene: TRBD2
abundance: NA
CDR3aa: CSVGLAGPGTQYF
CDR3nt: TGCAGCGTTGGTCTAGCGGGCCCGGGGACCCAGTACTTC

v_gene: TRBV20-1
j_gene: TRBJ2-5
d_gene: NA
abundance: few
CDR3aa: CSAVQGAGGTQYF
CDR3nt: TGCAGTGCTGTCCAGGGGGCGGGGGGAACCCAGTACTTC

v_gene: TRBV6-2/TRBV6-3
j_gene: TRBJ2-1
d_gene: NA
abundance: few
CDR3aa: CASRITGSNEQFF
CDR3nt: TGTGCCAGCAGAATAACAGGGTCCAATGAGCAGTTCTTC

v_gene: TRBV7-3
j_gene: TRBJ2-3
d_gene: NA
abundance: few
CDR3aa: CASSFMPLTDTQYF
CDR3nt: TGTGCCAGCAGCTTTATGCCCCTCACAGATACGCAGTATTTT

v_gene: TRBV7-2
j_gene: TRBJ1-4
d_gene: NA
abundance: NA
CDR3aa: CASSSPRQGVEKLFF
CDR3nt: TGTGCCAGCAGCTCCCCAAGGCAGGGAGTTGAAAAACTGTTTTTT

v_gene: TRBV6-5
j_gene: TRBJ2-7
d_gene: NA
abundance: NA
CDR3aa: CASSYRGDRYSYEQYF
CDR3nt: TGTGCCAGCAGTTACCGCGGGGACCGCTACTCCTACGAGCAGTACTTC

v_gene: TRBV5-1
j_gene: TRBJ2-1
d_gene: NA
abundance: few
CDR3aa: CASSRDYNEQFF
CDR3nt: TGCGCCAGCAGCCGAGACTACAATGAGCAGTTCTTC

v_gene: TRBV6-2/TRBV6-3
j_gene: TRBJ2-5
d_gene: NA
abundance: few
CDR3aa: CASNRGRETQYF
CDR3nt: TGTGCCAGCAATCGGGGAAGAGAGACCCAGTACTTC

v_gene: TRBV15
j_gene: TRBJ2-1
d_gene: NA
abundance: few
CDR3aa: CATSRDQAQLANEQFF
CDR3nt: TGTGCCACCAGCAGAGATCAGGCCCAGTTGGCCAATGAGCAGTTCTTC

v_gene: TRBV24-1
j_gene: TRBJ2-5
d_gene: NA
abundance: NA
CDR3aa: CATSERGGETQYF
CDR3nt: TGTGCCACCAGTGAAAGGGGAGGCGAGACCCAGTACTTC

v_gene: TRBV7-9
j_gene: TRBJ1-2
d_gene: TRBD1
abundance: few
CDR3aa: CASSSAGTVYGYTF
CDR3nt: TGTGCCAGCAGCAGCGCCGGGACAGTATATGGCTACACCTTC

v_gene: TRBV6-6
j_gene: TRBJ2-5
d_gene: TRBD2
abundance: few
CDR3aa: CASSYSSSGGVAQYF
CDR3nt: TGTGCCAGCAGTTACTCATCTAGCGGGGGGGTAGCCCAGTACTTC